These 30 T cell receptor beta chains were all obtained from the same sample, sequenced in a study of T cells expressing NK-cell markers (dated by TCRdb to the early 2020s). The receptor library was made with 5' RACE. TCRdb names Illumina HiSeq 2000 as the instrument used. TCRdb reprocessed the reads, and each CDR3 protein sequence is entered once, without DNA. This specimen's table enumerates around 280,000 distinct CDR3 sequences. The biggest ten clones account for 0.39% of the sample. Sequenced: blood T cells: a sorted CD56 or NKG2C T cell subset, CD4+ or CD8+ T cells, or bulk PBMC T cells (not recorded which). The receptors shown here come from a young man in good health. Donor details come from another sample of the same person, matched by shared clones.

This chain connects TRBV4-2 to TRBJ1-3; TCRdb outputs TRBD1, but without DNA this stays unchecked. This CDR3 has 18 residues. CDR1 is LGHNA, CDR2 YNFKEQ, per germline. The CDR3 here is CASSQDRGLRGLVYTIYF.

The chain carries TRBV20-1 and TRBJ2-1; without DNA, the TCRdb call of TRBD2 cannot be checked. The V gene's germline CDR1 is DFQATT and CDR2 SNEGSKA (reference sequence). The CDR3 length is 18 residues. CDR3: CSVLLLAGGRGFFNEQFF.

The chain is built from TRBV12-3 or TRBV12-4 and TRBJ1-2. The CDR3 loop spans 13 amino acids. The CDR3 spells CASSLADRVGYTF.

V is TRBV20-1 and J is TRBJ1-1; without DNA, the TCRdb call of TRBD1 cannot be checked. CDR3 length: 13 amino acids. CDR1 is DFQATT, CDR2 SNEGSKA, per germline (reference sequence). This CDR3 is CSASPDPGAEAFF.

The J gene is TRBJ2-1, the V gene TRBV3-1; lacking DNA, the TRBD1 call made by TCRdb goes unchecked. The CDR3 runs to 15 residues. Germline values: CDR1 LGHDT, CDR2 YNNKEL (reference sequence). The CDR3 sequence: CASSQGTGTYNEQFF.

The chain recombines TRBV24-1 with TRBJ2-3; TCRdb gives TRBD1 as the D gene, but with no DNA this cannot be confirmed. Germline CDR1 reads KGHDR; CDR2 reads SFDVKD. The CDR3 spans 15 residues. CDR3 loop: CATSEGQGVADTQYF.

The genes are TRBV13 and TRBJ2-2; TCRdb calls TRBD1, which cannot be checked without DNA. Germline CDR1 and CDR2: PRHDT and FYEKMQ (reference sequence). The CDR3 runs 17 residues. The CDR3 protein is CASSLSRGSWGTGELFF.

The chain has TRBV11-2 and TRBJ1-5; the TCRdb D gene call, TRBD1, has no DNA to confirm it. CDR1 is SGHAT and CDR2 is FQNNGV in the germline V gene. The CDR3 runs 14 residues. The CDR3 is CASSPRTGNQPQHF.

The chain has TRBV7-2 and TRBJ2-1; without DNA, the TCRdb call of TRBD2 cannot be checked. Germline V gene sequence: CDR1 SGHTA, CDR2 FQGNSA. CDR3 length: 17 residues. Here the CDR3 reads CASSAVRTSRVQGEQFF.

The V call is TRBV11-2, the J call TRBJ2-7. The CDR3 runs 13 residues. In germline, CDR1 is SGHAT, CDR2 FQNNGV. The CDR3 reads CASSLTQPYEQYF.

The CDR3 sequence: CASRGTVSNQPQHF. V is TRBV19 and J is TRBJ1-5; the TRBD1 assignment by TCRdb is unverifiable without DNA. CDR1 is LNHDA, CDR2 SQIVND, per germline (reference sequence). This CDR3 spans 14 amino acids.

The V and J genes are TRBV2 and TRBJ2-1; TCRdb names TRBD2, which stays unverified in the absence of DNA. Germline V CDR1 and CDR2: SNHLY, FYNNEI. The CDR3 covers 15 residues. CDR3 sequence: CASSGGGGRGDEQFF.

The CDR3 reads CSAGSSGINADTQYF. The chain recombines TRBV20-1 with TRBJ2-3; TCRdb designates TRBD2, a call that cannot be tested without DNA. CDR1 DFQATT and CDR2 SNEGSKA come from the germline V gene (reference sequence). The CDR3 is 15 amino acids.

The V gene is TRBV20-1, the J gene TRBJ1-1. The germline V gene has CDR1 DFQATT and CDR2 SNEGSKA (reference sequence). The length of the CDR3 is 11 residues. This CDR3 is CSARSGTEAFF.

The chain recombines TRBV7-6 with TRBJ2-1. CDR3 length: 16 residues. The germline CDR1 and CDR2 sequences are SGHVS and FNYEAQ. CDR3 amino acids: CASSANRRSSYNEQFF.

The chain joins TRBV6-5 to TRBJ2-1. Germline CDR1 reads MNHEY; CDR2 reads SVGAGI. CDR3 length: 15 residues. The CDR3 here is CASSYSPDSYNEQFF.

V usage is TRBV7-2 and J usage is TRBJ2-5; TCRdb lists TRBD2, though no DNA is available to test this call. Germline CDR1 is SGHTA and CDR2 is FQGNSA. The CDR3 is 15 amino acids. The chain's CDR3 is CASSFGTQRQETQYF.

The rearrangement joins TRBV7-8 to TRBJ2-7; the TRBD1 assignment by TCRdb is unverifiable without DNA. This CDR3 is built from 15 residues. Germline CDR1 and CDR2: SGHVS and FQNEAQ. The chain's CDR3 is CASTPRKGVPYEQYF.

The chain joins TRBV12-3 or TRBV12-4 to TRBJ2-3. This CDR3 comprises 15 residues. This CDR3 is CASSFPAVSTDTQYF.

The J gene is TRBJ2-2, the V gene TRBV4-1; there is no DNA to check the TCRdb D call of TRBD1. This CDR3 region has 15 residues. The V gene's germline CDR1 is MGHRA and CDR2 YSYEKL. The CDR3 spells CASSLWGANTGELFF.

This chain connects TRBV7-8 to TRBJ2-5. This CDR3 is built from 15 residues. Germline lookup yields CDR1 SGHVS and CDR2 FQNEAQ. CDR3 region: CASSADPISQETQYF.

This chain uses TRBV5-6 with TRBJ2-1; TCRdb's D call of TRBD2 is untestable without DNA. Germline V gene sequence: CDR1 SGHDT, CDR2 YYEEEE. The CDR3 covers 14 residues. The CDR3 protein is CASSWTSGSYEQFF.

V is TRBV7-6 and J is TRBJ2-1; the D call from TCRdb, TRBD2, cannot be confirmed without DNA. Germline loops: CDR1 SGHVS, CDR2 FNYEAQ. The CDR3 runs to 14 residues. The CDR3 is CASSLPSGGDEQFF.

V gene TRBV20-1 combines with J gene TRBJ2-3; there is no DNA to check the TCRdb D call of TRBD1. Germline loops: CDR1 DFQATT, CDR2 SNEGSKA (reference sequence). The CDR3 contains 14 residues. The chain's CDR3 is CSARWRGITDTQYF.

The CDR3 spells CASIRLAGELFF. The chain recombines TRBV2 with TRBJ2-2. The CDR3 totals 12 residues. Per germline, CDR1 SNHLY and CDR2 FYNNEI.

V is TRBV4-2 and J is TRBJ2-1; the TCRdb D gene call, TRBD2, has no DNA to confirm it. This CDR3 contains 13 residues. In germline, CDR1 is LGHNA, CDR2 YNFKEQ. The CDR3 reads CASSQAQRDEQFF.

The chain carries TRBV11-2 and TRBJ2-1. CDR1 is SGHAT and CDR2 is FQNNGV in the germline V gene. This CDR3 is built from 14 residues. This CDR3 is CASSPRSVNNEQFF. Looking up the rest from reference TRBV11-2 and TRBJ2-1 gives the full variable domain: EAGVAQSPRYKIIEKRQSVAFWCNPISGHATLYWYQQILGQGPKLLIQFQNNGVVDDSQLPKDRFSAERLKGVDSTLKIQPAKLEDSAVYLCASSPRSVNNEQFFGPGTRLTVL.

V and J are TRBV10-3 and TRBJ2-2; TCRdb returns TRBD1, unconfirmable since there is no DNA. This CDR3 has 13 residues. Germline CDR1 is ENHRY and CDR2 is SYGVKD. CDR3 region: CAISGGGTGELFF.

The rearrangement links TRBV20-1 to TRBJ2-7; the TCRdb call, TRBD2, lacks DNA for checking. Germline assignment: CDR1 DFQATT and CDR2 SNEGSKA (reference sequence). CDR3 length: 15 residues. The CDR3 protein is CSARALAGKDYEQYF.

The chain joins TRBV29-1 to TRBJ2-5. CDR1 and CDR2 (germline): SQVTM, ANQGSEA. This CDR3 has 13 amino acids. The CDR3 spells CSVEVTVQETQYF.